A single sample gave rise to the 26 T cell receptor beta chains below, sequenced in a study of beta chain features in type 1 diabetes. Investigators reverse transcribed all isolated RNA, so they sequenced expressed TCRB transcripts. Only in-frame clones appear in the TCRdb table, and some are missing; sequencing was by immunoSEQ multiplex PCR. The sample has around 170,000 clones, about 9.8% seen once; the top ten hold 2% to 2.5%. What was sequenced was central memory CD4+ T cells from blood. Source of these receptors: a woman younger than 30 in good health.

The chain uses TRBV29-1 and TRBJ2-1; 8 bases are a match to TRBD1. Trimming removed 5 bases from V and 0 bases from J; junction bases left unmatched: 6. Germline lookup yields CDR1 SQVTM and CDR2 ANQGSEA. This CDR3 contains 15 residues. The CDR3 loop is CSVSGGSSSYNEQFF. In nucleotides, the CDR3 is TGCAGCGTTTCAGGGGGCTCTAGCTCCTACAATGAGCAGTTCTTC.

This chain joins TRBV5-6 and TRBJ2-6; D not certain. The CDR3 covers 12 residues. Trimming cost V 2 bases and J 9 bases, with 6 bases left between them. Germline values: CDR1 SGHDT, CDR2 YYEEEE. The CDR3, as DNA: TGTGCCAGCAGCTTAGAGGTCAACGTCCTGACTTTC. It specifies CASSLEVNVLTF.

This clone was counted between two and nine times. V gene TRBV7-2 combines with J gene TRBJ2-5; D is possibly TRBD1 (6 bases). The ends were cut back, 1 base at V and 3 bases at J, with 6 bases in the middle. The CDR3 runs 13 residues. Germline lookup yields CDR1 SGHTA and CDR2 FQGNSA. In DNA, the CDR3 is TGTGCCAGCAGCTTAGGGACAGAAGAGACCCAGTACTTC. It codes for CASSLGTEETQYF.

This clone was seen only a few times. The rearrangement joins TRBV7-6 to TRBJ2-3; weak D call: TRBD2 (5 bases). This CDR3 comprises 13 residues. V lost 5 bases and J 8 bases, leaving 14 bases between the germline ends. Germline-derived CDR1 and CDR2 are SGHVS and FNYEAQ. The CDR3, as DNA: TGTGCCAGCAGCCAACAAGAAGCGGCTACGCAGTATTTT. It yields the protein CASSQQEAATQYF. The full variable domain, rest sourced from reference TRBV7-6 and TRBJ2-3, is GAGVSQSPRYKVTKRGQDVALRCDPISGHVSLYWYRQALGQGPEFLTYFNYEAQQDKSGLPNDRFSAERPEGSISTLTIQRTEQRDSAMYRCASSQQEAATQYFGPGTRLTVL.

CDR3 sequence: CASNLQGNEQFF. The CDR3 region has the DNA TGTGCCAGCAACCTCCAGGGTAATGAGCAGTTCTTC. The chain carries TRBV25-1 and TRBJ2-1, with TRBD1 as a possible D gene (5 bases). The ends were cut back, 7 bases at V and 7 bases at J, with 11 bases in the middle. The CDR3 totals 12 residues. Germline-derived CDR1 and CDR2 are MGHDK and SYGVNS.

J is TRBJ1-4 and V is TRBV5-1, with 10 bases fitting TRBD1. There are 15 residues in the CDR3. The germline gives CDR1 SGHRS, CDR2 YFSETQ. V gave up 4 bases and J gave up 5 bases; unmatched junction bases: 5. Here the CDR3 DNA reads TGCGCCAGCAGCCCGGGACAGGGGCAGAATGAAAAACTGTTTTTT. Translating gives CASSPGQGQNEKLFF.

Only a few counts were recorded for this clone. In DNA, the CDR3 is TGCAGCGACACCCGGACTAGCGGGAGGGGAGAGCAGTTCTTC. This codes for CSDTRTSGRGEQFF. This chain uses TRBV29-1 with TRBJ2-1; the match to TRBD2 covers 15 bases. The germline V gene encodes CDR1 SQVTM and CDR2 ANQGSEA. CDR3 length: 14 residues. The V segment lost 7 bases and the J segment 10 bases; nucleotides outside the gene matches: 8.

This clone was observed a handful of times. The J gene is TRBJ1-5, the V gene TRBV6-1; D unresolved. CDR1 and CDR2 (germline): MNHNS, SASEGT. This CDR3 spans 14 amino acids. Trimming removed 2 bases from V and 2 bases from J, with 7 bases in between. The chain's CDR3 is CASSEYQGNQPQHF. CDR3 nucleotide sequence: TGTGCCAGCAGTGAATATCAGGGCAATCAGCCCCAGCATTTT.

In this sample, this clone turned up many times. V and J are TRBV11-2 and TRBJ1-1, with TRBD1 matching over 7 bases. Germline values: CDR1 SGHAT, CDR2 FQNNGV. V gave up 2 bases and J gave up 4 bases; unmatched junction bases: 7. The CDR3 contains 15 residues. CDR3 loop: CASSLMTGLSTEAFF. CDR3 nucleotide sequence: TGTGCCAGCAGCTTAATGACAGGGCTAAGCACTGAAGCTTTCTTT.

This clone was found a few times. This rearrangement joins TRBV10-3 to TRBJ2-7; TRBD1 might be the D (6 bases). The CDR3 spans 12 residues. CDR1 and CDR2 from the germline V gene are ENHRY and SYGVKD. V was pared by 11 bases and J by 3 bases, with 14 bases between. The CDR3, as DNA: TGTGCCTTAAACAGGGAGAGCTACGAGCAGTACTTC. Translation gives CALNRESYEQYF.

This clone was seen only a few times. The CDR3 nucleotides are TGTGCCAGCAGTTCGCACTCGGCCGGGGAGCTGTTTTTT. Translating it yields CASSSHSAGELFF. The V gene is TRBV6-5, the J gene TRBJ2-2; D gene ambiguous. V was pared by 4 bases and J by 6 bases, with 9 bases between. The germline V gene has CDR1 MNHEY and CDR2 SVGAGI. This CDR3 contains 13 residues.

This clone was observed a few times. The V call is TRBV11-2, the J call TRBJ2-2, with D perhaps matching TRBD1 (6 bases). CDR3 size: 15 residues. The germline V gene has CDR1 SGHAT and CDR2 FQNNGV. The V end lost 6 bases, the J end lost 4 bases, and 15 bases lay between the germline ends. The CDR3 DNA is TGTGCCAGCAGACAAGGGCTAGGGGGCACCGGGGAGCTGTTTTTT. Translating gives CASRQGLGGTGELFF.

This clone was seen a few times. V and J are TRBV18 and TRBJ1-4; no definite D call. V lost 1 base to trimming and J lost 7 bases, with 16 bases between them. Germline V gene data show CDR1 as KGHSH and CDR2 as LQKENI. The length of the CDR3 is 16 residues. The CDR3: CASSPRLVGRSEKLFF. CDR3 DNA sequence: TGTGCCAGCTCACCACGTCTTGTTGGCCGGAGTGAAAAACTGTTTTTT.

This clone occurred a few times. The chain employs TRBV6-5 and TRBJ1-1; 9 bases agree with TRBD1. Trimming cost V 6 bases and J 8 bases; bases outside gene matches: 10. From germline, CDR1 is MNHEY and CDR2 SVGAGI. The CDR3 spans 14 residues. CDR3 DNA: TGTGCCAGCAGCCACACCCGGACAGGGGACGAAGCTTTCTTT. This codes for CASSHTRTGDEAFF.

This clone was detected only a few times. V gene TRBV5-1 combines with J gene TRBJ2-7; 10 bases agree with TRBD1. Germline trimming cut 6 bases from V and 7 bases from J; bases unmatched to any gene: 16. The germline V gene has CDR1 SGHRS and CDR2 YFSETQ. This CDR3 spans 16 amino acids. This chain's CDR3 is CASMTAPGQGTGEQYF. For the CDR3, the DNA is TGCGCCAGCATGACCGCTCCGGGACAGGGGACGGGAGAGCAGTACTTC. The full variable domain, with the rest looked up from reference TRBV5-1 and TRBJ2-7, is KAGVTQTPRYLIKTRGQQVTLSCSPISGHRSVSWYQQTPGQGLQFLFEYFSETQRNKGNFPGRFSGRQFSNSRSEMNVSTLELGDSALYLCASMTAPGQGTGEQYFGPGTRLTVT.

This clone is a singleton in its sample. V is TRBV2 and J is TRBJ1-1, with D hard to call. Trimming stripped 5 bases from V and 1 base from J, with 8 bases between. This CDR3 has 13 amino acids. The germline V gene encodes CDR1 SNHLY and CDR2 FYNNEI. The CDR3 is CASSQQRNTEAFF. CDR3 sequence (DNA): TGTGCCAGCAGTCAACAACGGAACACTGAAGCTTTCTTT. Combining the CDR3 with reference TRBV2 and TRBJ1-1 gives the whole variable domain EPEVTQTPSHQVTQMGQEVILRCVPISNHLYFYWYRQILGQKVEFLVSFYNNEISEKSEIFDDQFSVERPDGSNFTLKIRSTKLEDSAMYFCASSQQRNTEAFFGQGTRLTVV.

CDR3 sequence: CASSLDSDTQYF. The CDR3 nucleotides read TGCGCCAGCAGCTTGGACTCAGATACGCAGTATTTT. The chain employs TRBV5-1 and TRBJ2-3; the D is unclear. V was clipped by 0 bases and J by 4 bases, with 3 bases between them. Germline CDR1 is SGHRS and CDR2 is YFSETQ. The CDR3 is 12 amino acids. The complete variable domain, with remaining parts taken from reference TRBV5-1 and TRBJ2-3, reads KAGVTQTPRYLIKTRGQQVTLSCSPISGHRSVSWYQQTPGQGLQFLFEYFSETQRNKGNFPGRFSGRQFSNSRSEMNVSTLELGDSALYLCASSLDSDTQYFGPGTRLTVL.

This clone was seen a few times. This chain uses TRBV30 with TRBJ2-1; 9 positions agree with TRBD2. Germline V gives CDR1 GTSNPN, CDR2 SVGIG (reference sequence). The CDR3 contains 12 residues. The V segment lost 5 bases and the J segment 6 bases; nucleotides outside the gene matches: 2. CDR3 nucleotides: TGTGCCTGGGCGGGGGGGCTCAATGAGCAGTTCTTC. This translates into CAWAGGLNEQFF. Full variable domain (missing parts from reference TRBV30 and TRBJ2-1): SQTIHQWPATLVQPVGSPLSLECTVEGTSNPNLYWYRQAAGRGLQLLFYSVGIGQISSEVPQNLSASRPQDRQFILSSKKLLLSDSGFYLCAWAGGLNEQFFGPGTRLTVL.

On this clone: One end of the junction varies from germline; a read error may be responsible. The chain has TRBV10-3 and TRBJ1-1; D is unclear. Germline CDR1 is ENHRY and CDR2 is SYGVKD. CDR3 length equals 11 residues. The CDR3, as DNA: TGTGCCATCAGTGAGAACAGTGAAGCTTTCTTT. Residues: CAISENSEAFF.

This clone has ten or more counts. The V call is TRBV7-9, the J call TRBJ2-1; D is possibly TRBD2 (5 bases). CDR1 is SEHNR, CDR2 FQNEAQ, per germline (reference sequence). The CDR3 covers 12 residues. Trimming took off 5 bases at V and 12 bases at J, with 14 bases between the two ends. DNA of the CDR3: TGTGCCAGCAGCCCCTTGGACGGACTGCAGTTCTTC. Translating gives CASSPLDGLQFF.

The chain carries TRBV7-2 and TRBJ2-5; D possibly corresponds to TRBD2 (7 bases). This CDR3 has 15 amino acids. V lost 5 bases to trimming and J lost 10 bases, with 23 bases between them. Germline V gene lookup returns CDR1 SGHTA and CDR2 FQGNSA. CDR3 in amino acids: CASSLDWEGEGSQYF. CDR3 coding DNA: TGTGCCAGCAGCCTTGACTGGGAGGGGGAAGGGAGCCAGTACTTC.

A few counts support this clone. The V and J genes are TRBV13 and TRBJ2-1, with 12 bases identical to TRBD2. Germline V CDR1 and CDR2: PRHDT, FYEKMQ (reference sequence). This CDR3 has 14 residues. V gave up 6 bases and J gave up 6 bases; unmatched junction bases: 3. CDR3 DNA sequence: TGTGCCAGCAGGCCGACTAGCGGGAGCAATGAGCAGTTCTTC. Translating it yields CASRPTSGSNEQFF.

This clone was seen only a few times. The chain combines TRBV15 with TRBJ2-3; 11 nucleotides line up with TRBD2. The germline gives CDR1 LNHNV, CDR2 YYDKDF (reference sequence). The CDR3 covers 18 residues. V gave up 5 bases and J gave up 7 bases; unmatched junction bases: 17. CDR3 region: CATSDWGTSGGTRYTQYF. Written as DNA, the CDR3 is TGTGCCACCAGCGACTGGGGAACTAGCGGGGGTACCCGATATACGCAGTATTTT.

This clone was counted only a few times. The CDR3 loop reads CASSFRLAGIYNEQFF. CDR3 DNA sequence: TGTGCCAGCAGCTTTAGGCTAGCGGGGATCTACAATGAGCAGTTCTTC. The chain combines TRBV11-2 with TRBJ2-1, with 9 bases lining up with TRBD2. The CDR3 totals 16 residues. With V trimmed by 3 bases and J by 3 bases, 6 bases remained unmatched. The germline V gene has CDR1 SGHAT and CDR2 FQNNGV.

In its sample, this clone was seen a few times. This chain connects TRBV28 to TRBJ1-3, with 7 bases aligning to TRBD1. The germline CDR1 and CDR2 sequences are MDHEN and SYDVKM. The ends lost 5 bases at V and 5 bases at J; junction bases unmatched: 6. The CDR3 consists of 14 residues. This CDR3 is CASSVPGQRNTIYF. The CDR3 nucleotides are TGTGCCAGCAGTGTACCGGGACAGAGAAACACCATATATTTT.

In this sample, this clone is medium-sized. The genes are TRBV2 and TRBJ2-1; TRBD1 matches at 7 bases. This CDR3 spans 14 amino acids. Germline-derived CDR1 and CDR2 are SNHLY and FYNNEI. With 7 bases clipped from V and 8 bases from J, the junction kept 11 bases outside the gene matches. CDR3 sequence reads: CASKEQGTGDEQFF. DNA for the CDR3: TGTGCCAGCAAGGAACAGGGGACGGGCGATGAGCAGTTCTTC.